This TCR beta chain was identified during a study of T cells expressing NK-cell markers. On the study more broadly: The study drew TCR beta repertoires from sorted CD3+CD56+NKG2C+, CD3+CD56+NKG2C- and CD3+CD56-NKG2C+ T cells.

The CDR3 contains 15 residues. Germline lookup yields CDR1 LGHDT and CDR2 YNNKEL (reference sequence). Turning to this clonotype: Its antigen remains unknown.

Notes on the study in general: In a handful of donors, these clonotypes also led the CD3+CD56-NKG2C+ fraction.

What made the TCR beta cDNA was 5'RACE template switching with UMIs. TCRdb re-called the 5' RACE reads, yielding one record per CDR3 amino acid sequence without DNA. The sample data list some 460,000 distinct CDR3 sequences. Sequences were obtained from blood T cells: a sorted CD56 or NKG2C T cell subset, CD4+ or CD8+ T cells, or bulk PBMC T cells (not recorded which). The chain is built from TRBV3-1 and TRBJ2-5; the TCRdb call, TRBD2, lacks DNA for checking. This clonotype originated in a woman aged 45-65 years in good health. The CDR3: CASSQDGTSVETQYF.